Each of the 32 T cell receptor beta chains below was sequenced from the same sample in a study of control samples from healthy donors and cancer patients. Profiling relied on immunoSEQ multiplex PCR, and the TCRdb table lists in-frame clones only, not all of them. The table has under 200,000 clones, approximately 96% seen once. The specimen was blood. The receptors come from a woman aged 25 to 39 in good health.

This chain joins TRBV28 and TRBJ1-6; D is undetermined. Per the germline V gene, CDR1 is MDHEN and CDR2 is SYDVKM. The V and J ends lost 7 bases and 8 bases respectively, with 15 bases between them. The CDR3 is 14 residues long. CDR3 region: CASTPFGEYSPLHF. CDR3 sequence (DNA): TGTGCCAGCACCCCATTCGGGGAGTATTCACCCCTCCACTTT.

The chain employs TRBV29-1 and TRBJ1-6; the match to TRBD1 covers 8 bases. The J segment lost 2 bases and the V segment lost 6 bases, leaving 6 bases of the junction unmatched. Germline-derived CDR1 and CDR2 are SQVTM and ANQGSEA. This CDR3 is built from 15 residues. This CDR3 reads CSVRTGSAYNSPLHF. In DNA form, the CDR3 reads TGCAGCGTGAGGACAGGGAGCGCCTATAATTCACCCCTCCACTTT.

V gene TRBV7-9 combines with J gene TRBJ2-7; D remains ambiguous. The germline V and J ends were trimmed by 5 bases and 5 bases, with 10 bases remaining between them. The germline gives CDR1 SEHNR, CDR2 FQNEAQ (reference sequence). The CDR3 has 12 amino acids. The CDR3 protein is CASSNRRDEQYF. In nucleotides, the CDR3 is TGTGCCAGCAGCAACCGCCGGGACGAGCAGTACTTC. Looking up the rest from reference TRBV7-9 and TRBJ2-7 gives the full variable domain: DTGVSQNPRHKITKRGQNVTFRCDPISEHNRLYWYRQTLGQGPEFLTYFQNEAQLEKSRLLSDRFSAERPKGSFSTLEIQRTEQGDSAMYLCASSNRRDEQYFGPGTRLTVT.

The V call is TRBV6-5, the J call TRBJ1-2; D may be TRBD1 (6 bases). Germline CDR1 and CDR2: MNHEY and SVGAGI. The germline V and J ends were trimmed by 4 bases and 4 bases, with 13 bases remaining between them. CDR3 length: 14 amino acids. CDR3 in DNA: TGTGCCAGCAGTTTACAGGGCGGCCGCTATGGCTACACCTTC. Translating gives CASSLQGGRYGYTF.

The CDR3: CASSPLAERTDTQYF. CDR3 coding DNA: TGTGCCAGCAGCCCATTAGCGGAACGCACAGATACGCAGTATTTT. This chain uses TRBV13 with TRBJ2-3, with a tentative D call TRBD2 (6 bases). This CDR3 is built from 15 residues. V lost 5 bases, J lost 1 base, and 13 bases lay in between. Germline-derived CDR1 and CDR2 are PRHDT and FYEKMQ (reference sequence).

The J gene is TRBJ2-6, the V gene TRBV7-9; TRBD1 or TRBD2 may be the D gene (5 bases each). V lost 1 base to trimming and J lost 15 bases, with 16 bases between them. The CDR3 covers 14 residues. CDR1 and CDR2 (germline): SEHNR, FQNEAQ (reference sequence). In nucleotides, the CDR3 is TGTGCCAGCAGCTTAGGGGGCGGGCCAGAGGGCCTGACTTTC. Its protein is CASSLGGGPEGLTF.

The rearrangement joins TRBV19 to TRBJ1-1, with TRBD1 matching 9 bases. From germline, CDR1 is LNHDA and CDR2 SQIVND (reference sequence). Losses at the gene ends were 10 bases for V and 5 bases for J; bases not matched to a gene: 5. This CDR3 is built from 12 residues. The CDR3 nucleotides are TGTGCCACCTTGACAGGGGGTACTGAAGCTTTCTTT. Its translation: CATLTGGTEAFF. The whole variable domain, remainder taken from reference TRBV19 and TRBJ1-1, is DGGITQSPKYLFRKEGQNVTLSCEQNLNHDAMYWYRQDPGQGLRLIYYSQIVNDFQKGDIAEGYSVSREKKESFPLTVTSAQKNPTAFYLCATLTGGTEAFFGQGTRLTVV.

The chain carries TRBV9 and TRBJ2-7; D assignment may be TRBD1 or TRBD2 (6 bases each). The CDR3 sequence is 14 residues long. Germline CDR1 SGDLS, CDR2 YYNGEE. The V end was cut by 4 bases, the J end by 6 bases, with 17 bases between. DNA for the CDR3: TGTGCCAGCAGCCCACGGACAGACGGGGGCGAGCAGTACTTC. This encodes CASSPRTDGGEQYF.

The rearrangement joins TRBV6-6 to TRBJ2-2; 8 nucleotides match TRBD1. The trim removed 0 bases at V and 4 bases at J, leaving 4 bases unmatched. CDR3 length: 16 amino acids. Germline lookup yields CDR1 MNHNY and CDR2 SVGAGI (reference sequence). CDR3 in DNA: TGTGCCAGCAGTTACTCCAGGGGGCGAGGCACCGGGGAGCTGTTTTTT. This translates into CASSYSRGRGTGELFF.

The V and J genes are TRBV3-1 (or the pseudogene TRBV3-2) and TRBJ1-3; 7 bases align to TRBD1. Germline CDR1 is LGHDT and CDR2 is YNNKEL (reference sequence). Trimming took 6 bases from V and 3 from J; bases not matched to a gene: 5. The CDR3 runs 14 residues. The CDR3 DNA sequence: TGTGCCAGCAGACTGACAGGGTTTGGAAACACCATATATTTT. Protein product: CASRLTGFGNTIYF.

The J gene is TRBJ1-5, the V gene TRBV27; TRBD1 is a possible D gene (5 bases). Deletions cut 5 bases from V and 5 bases from J, with 13 bases between. Germline values: CDR1 MNHEY, CDR2 SMNVEV (reference sequence). The CDR3 runs to 14 residues. The DNA of the CDR3 is TGTGCCAGCAGTCCAGCCCGGGGGTATCAGCCCCAGCATTTT. It is translated as CASSPARGYQPQHF.

The rearrangement joins TRBV5-4 to TRBJ2-1; the match to TRBD1 covers 8 bases. Per the germline V gene, CDR1 is SGHNT and CDR2 is YYREEE (reference sequence). V dropped 4 bases and J dropped 2; count of bases not matched to a gene: 5. The CDR3 covers 15 residues. CDR3 nucleotide sequence: TGTGCCAGCAGCAAAACAGGGGGTACCTACAATGAGCAGTTCTTC. It yields the protein CASSKTGGTYNEQFF. The full variable domain, with the rest looked up from reference TRBV5-4 and TRBJ2-1, is ETGVTQSPTHLIKTRGQQVTLRCSSQSGHNTVSWYQQALGQGPQFIFQYYREEENGRGNFPPRFSGLQFPNYSSELNVNALELDDSALYLCASSKTGGTYNEQFFGPGTRLTVL.

This sequence joins TRBV6-5 and TRBJ1-6, with TRBD1 as a possible D gene (5 bases). The CDR3 length is 16 residues. Looked up from germline, CDR1 is MNHEY and CDR2 is SVGAGI. The ends were cut back, 0 bases at V and 10 bases at J, with 16 bases in the middle. CDR3 amino acids: CASSYSSPGEWSPLHF. In DNA, the CDR3 is TGTGCCAGCAGTTACTCGTCTCCGGGGGAATGGTCACCCCTCCACTTT.

V gene TRBV5-4 combines with J gene TRBJ1-2; 7 bases fit TRBD1. The CDR3 is 14 residues long. Germline CDR1 SGHNT, CDR2 YYREEE (reference sequence). With V trimmed by 4 bases and J by 2 bases, 5 bases remained unmatched. CDR3 sequence: CASSVRTGNYGYTF. Here the CDR3 DNA reads TGTGCCAGCAGCGTCCGGACAGGCAACTATGGCTACACCTTC. The full variable domain, rest sourced from reference TRBV5-4 and TRBJ1-2, is ETGVTQSPTHLIKTRGQQVTLRCSSQSGHNTVSWYQQALGQGPQFIFQYYREEENGRGNFPPRFSGLQFPNYSSELNVNALELDDSALYLCASSVRTGNYGYTFGSGTRLTVV.

The gene calls are TRBV9 and TRBJ1-4; D is ambiguous. V gave up 4 bases and J gave up 7 bases, with 11 bases separating them. Germline V gene data show CDR1 as SGDLS and CDR2 as YYNGEE. The CDR3 has 13 amino acids. As DNA, the CDR3 is TGTGCCAGCAGCCCGGTGCCCAGTGAAAAACTGTTTTTT. Translation gives CASSPVPSEKLFF.

This chain joins TRBV10-3 and TRBJ1-5; the D is unclear. Trimming removed 1 base from V and 4 bases from J, with 5 bases in between. The CDR3 consists of 13 residues. Germline CDR1 reads ENHRY; CDR2 reads SYGVKD. CDR3 protein: CAISEFRNQPQHF. CDR3 bases: TGTGCCATCAGTGAGTTTCGGAATCAGCCCCAGCATTTT.

The chain is built from TRBV4-1 and TRBJ2-7, with 9 bases aligning to TRBD2. There are 15 residues in the CDR3. Losses at the gene ends were 1 base for V and 2 bases for J; bases not matched to a gene: 3. CDR1 and CDR2 (germline): MGHRA, YSYEKL. The CDR3 nucleotides are TGCGCCAGCAGCCAAGTAGCGGGGGAGACCTACGAGCAGTACTTC. This translates into CASSQVAGETYEQYF.

The chain links TRBV4-1 to TRBJ2-2, with a weak D call TRBD2 (5 bases). The CDR3 length is 13 residues. Germline V gene sequence: CDR1 MGHRA, CDR2 YSYEKL. Trimming left V 4 bases short and J 9 bases short, with 12 bases between. The CDR3 nucleotides are TGCGCCAGCAGCCCACCCGGGGTGAGGGAGCTGTTTTTT. Amino acid sequence: CASSPPGVRELFF.

About this clone itself: This CDR3 is also generated by other DNA sequences in the sample. The CDR3 DNA is TGCGCCAGCAGCTTGAGAAGCTCTGGGGCCAACGTCCTGACTTTC. This sequence encodes CASSLRSSGANVLTF. The V call is TRBV5-1, the J call TRBJ2-6; D not certain. With 1 base removed from V and 0 bases from J, the gap between germline ends came to 5 bases. Germline CDR1 is SGHRS and CDR2 is YFSETQ. This CDR3 region has 15 residues.

This clone came up once. This chain connects TRBV5-4 to TRBJ1-2; 7 positions match TRBD1. Trimming cost V 4 bases and J 4 bases; bases outside gene matches: 7. The CDR3 spans 14 residues. Looked up from germline, CDR1 is SGHNT and CDR2 is YYREEE (reference sequence). CDR3 nucleotides: TGTGCCAGCAGCCCTACAGGGGAGGGCTATGGCTACACCTTC. It encodes CASSPTGEGYGYTF. The whole variable domain, remainder taken from reference TRBV5-4 and TRBJ1-2, is ETGVTQSPTHLIKTRGQQVTLRCSSQSGHNTVSWYQQALGQGPQFIFQYYREEENGRGNFPPRFSGLQFPNYSSELNVNALELDDSALYLCASSPTGEGYGYTFGSGTRLTVV.

This sequence joins TRBV10-3 and TRBJ2-6, with D tentatively TRBD1 (6 bases). The V gene lost 0 bases and the J gene lost 0 bases, with 12 bases spanning the gap. The germline V gene encodes CDR1 ENHRY and CDR2 SYGVKD. This CDR3 has 18 amino acids. The CDR3 loop reads CAISESQGLGSGANVLTF. For the CDR3, the DNA is TGTGCCATCAGTGAGTCGCAGGGGCTCGGCTCTGGGGCCAACGTCCTGACTTTC.

This chain joins TRBV23-1 and TRBJ2-6, with 8 bases lining up with TRBD1. TRBV23-1 is placed among ORFs of uncertain function. There are 14 residues in the CDR3. The V segment lost 8 bases and the J segment 1 base; nucleotides outside the gene matches: 1. CDR3 sequence reads: CASGTGSGANVLTF. The CDR3 nucleotides are TGCGCCAGCGGGACAGGATCTGGGGCCAACGTCCTGACTTTC.

The rearrangement uses TRBV5-6 and TRBJ2-7; TRBD1 matches at 8 bases. This CDR3 has 14 amino acids. The J segment lost 4 bases and the V segment lost 4 bases, leaving 7 bases of the junction unmatched. The germline V gene has CDR1 SGHDT and CDR2 YYEEEE. The CDR3 DNA is TGTGCCAGCAGCCTGACTGGACAGGGTTACGAGCAGTACTTC. Protein: CASSLTGQGYEQYF. The whole variable domain, remainder taken from reference TRBV5-6 and TRBJ2-7, is DAGVTQSPTHLIKTRGQQVTLRCSPKSGHDTVSWYQQALGQGPQFIFQYYEEEERQRGNFPDRFSGHQFPNYSSELNVNALLLGDSALYLCASSLTGQGYEQYFGPGTRLTVT.

This CDR3 is CASSHRTSREAFF. The CDR3 nucleotides are TGTGCCAGCAGCCATCGGACGTCCCGGGAAGCTTTCTTT. The J gene is TRBJ1-1, the V gene TRBV3-1 (or the pseudogene TRBV3-2); the D is unclear. The CDR3 covers 13 residues. Trimming stripped 3 bases from V and 8 bases from J, with 13 bases between. The germline CDR1 and CDR2 sequences are LGHDT and YNNKEL (reference sequence).

As concerns this clone: An end of the junction differs from the germline gene, which may be a read error. The chain couples TRBV5-6 to TRBJ2-1; 9 bases match TRBD2. This CDR3 region has 15 residues. Germline CDR1 reads SGHDT; CDR2 reads YYEEEE. In nucleotides, the CDR3 is TGTGCCAGCAGCTTGGGGACGACTCTAGCGGGACCCCTGATCTTC. This gives the protein CASSLGTTLAGPLIF.

The J gene is TRBJ2-1, the V gene TRBV19, with 9 bases identical to TRBD2. The CDR3 is 16 amino acids. Germline loops: CDR1 LNHDA, CDR2 SQIVND (reference sequence). The junction had 12 bases not matched to a gene; V was cut back by 5 bases and J by 7 bases. CDR3 sequence (DNA): TGTGCCAGTAGTCCCCCGCGGGGGGGCCTTTGGAATGAGCAGTTCTTC. Translated: CASSPPRGGLWNEQFF.

The chain has TRBV4-1 and TRBJ2-3, with D possibly TRBD1 on 6 matching bases. The germline V gene has CDR1 MGHRA and CDR2 YSYEKL. Trimming removed 0 bases at V and 0 bases at J, with 10 bases between. The CDR3 is 16 amino acids. CDR3 nucleotide sequence: TGCGCCAGCAGCCAAGACCGACAGGAAAGCACAGATACGCAGTATTTT. It encodes CASSQDRQESTDTQYF.

The chain joins TRBV29-1 to TRBJ2-1, with TRBD1 as a possible D gene (6 bases). V lost 3 bases to trimming and J lost 4 bases, with 16 bases between them. Germline V gene lookup returns CDR1 SQVTM and CDR2 ANQGSEA. The CDR3 runs 15 residues. The chain's CDR3 is CSVDGGPLPYNEQFF. In nucleotides, the CDR3 is TGCAGCGTTGATGGGGGCCCCCTCCCTTACAATGAGCAGTTCTTC.

The CDR3 DNA follows: TGTGCCACTACAGGGGGCGCTGGCACCGGGGAGCTGTTTTTT. Residues: CATTGGAGTGELFF. The chain carries TRBV10-3 and TRBJ2-2; 9 bases fit TRBD1. Trimming cost V 10 bases and J 4 bases; bases outside gene matches: 7. CDR3 size: 14 residues. Germline CDR1 and CDR2: ENHRY and SYGVKD.

This chain joins TRBV2 and TRBJ2-5; 8 positions match TRBD1. Germline values: CDR1 SNHLY, CDR2 FYNNEI. After removal of 8 bases from V and 5 bases from J, the junction contained 10 bases not matched to a gene. There are 14 residues in the CDR3. For the CDR3, the DNA is TGTGCCAGCCTCCGGGACAGGCCCCGGGAGACCCAGTACTTC. Its translation: CASLRDRPRETQYF.

The chain couples TRBV19 to TRBJ2-5, with D uncertain. Germline V gives CDR1 LNHDA, CDR2 SQIVND (reference sequence). This CDR3 is built from 12 residues. V was trimmed by 3 bases and J by 5 bases, leaving 7 bases between them. CDR3 region: CASSINGETQYF. CDR3 nucleotide sequence: TGTGCCAGTAGTATCAATGGGGAGACCCAGTACTTC.

This chain joins TRBV27 and TRBJ1-5; D unresolved. Germline-derived CDR1 and CDR2 are MNHEY and SMNVEV (reference sequence). There are 14 residues in the CDR3. V was shortened by 6 bases and J by 6 bases, with 15 bases between the two germline ends. CDR3 sequence: CASSPGNRLQPQHF. For the CDR3, the DNA is TGTGCCAGCAGCCCTGGGAACCGGCTTCAGCCCCAGCATTTT.